One sample yielded the 3 T cell receptor beta chains listed below, sequenced in a study of cytomegalovirus exposure and HLA in healthy donors. Researchers ran the PCR with 60 Vbeta and 13 Jbeta primers. The data were produced by immunoSEQ multiplex PCR, yet TCRdb's version contains in-frame clones alone and is incomplete. The sample holds 150,000 to 200,000 clones, 80% seen once. The sequenced sample consisted of PBMCs. The receptor set was obtained from a young man in good health and CMV-seropositive.

The chain carries TRBV27 and TRBJ1-2; TRBD1 matches at 12 bases. Trimming removed 7 bases from V and 3 bases from J; junction bases left unmatched: 9. The germline gives CDR1 MNHEY, CDR2 SMNVEV (reference sequence). CDR3 length: 16 amino acids. For the CDR3, the DNA is TGTGCCAGCACCGAAACCGGGACAGGGGGCCACTATGGCTACACCTTC. Protein sequence: CASTETGTGGHYGYTF.

The chain couples TRBV7-9 to TRBJ2-7; D gene ambiguous. The CDR3 runs 11 residues. In germline, CDR1 is SEHNR, CDR2 FQNEAQ (reference sequence). The germline V and J ends were trimmed by 4 bases and 5 bases, with 6 bases remaining between them. The CDR3 protein is CASSSSHEQYF. CDR3 sequence (DNA): TGTGCCAGCAGCTCAAGCCACGAGCAGTACTTC.

The J gene is TRBJ2-2, the V gene TRBV30; TRBD1 might be the D (5 bases). There are 15 residues in the CDR3. V was shortened by 6 bases and J by 0 bases, with 14 bases between the two germline ends. CDR1 is GTSNPN, CDR2 SVGIG, per germline (reference sequence). The CDR3 spells CACPRKGANTGELFF. CDR3 nucleotides: TGTGCCTGTCCCCGGAAAGGGGCGAACACCGGGGAGCTGTTTTTT.